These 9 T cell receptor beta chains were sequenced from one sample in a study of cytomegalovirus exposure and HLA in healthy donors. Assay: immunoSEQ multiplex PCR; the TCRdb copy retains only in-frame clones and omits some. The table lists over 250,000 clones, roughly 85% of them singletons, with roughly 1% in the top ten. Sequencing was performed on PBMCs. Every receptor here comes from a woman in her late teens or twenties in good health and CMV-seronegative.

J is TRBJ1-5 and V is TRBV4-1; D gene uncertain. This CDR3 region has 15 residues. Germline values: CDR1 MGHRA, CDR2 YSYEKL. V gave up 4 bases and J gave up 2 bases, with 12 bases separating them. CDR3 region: CASSRRVIGNQPQHF. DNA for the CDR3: TGCGCCAGCAGCCGGAGGGTGATCGGCAATCAGCCCCAGCATTTT.

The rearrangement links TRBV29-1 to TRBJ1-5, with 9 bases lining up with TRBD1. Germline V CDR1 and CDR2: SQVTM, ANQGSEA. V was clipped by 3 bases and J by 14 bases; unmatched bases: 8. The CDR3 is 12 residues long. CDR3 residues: CSVEKDRGLKHF. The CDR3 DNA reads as TGCAGCGTTGAGAAGGACAGGGGACTAAAGCATTTT.

The CDR3 DNA follows: TGCGCCAGCAGCCATCTCAACATGGGACTAGCGGGGAACCTCCAAGAGACCCAGTACTTC. Translation: CASSHLNMGLAGNLQETQYF. V gene TRBV4-1 combines with J gene TRBJ2-5; 13 bases are a match to TRBD2. Per the germline V gene, CDR1 is MGHRA and CDR2 is YSYEKL. The V gene end was trimmed by 3 bases and the J gene end by 1 base; junction bases not matched to a gene: 14. This CDR3 has 20 amino acids.

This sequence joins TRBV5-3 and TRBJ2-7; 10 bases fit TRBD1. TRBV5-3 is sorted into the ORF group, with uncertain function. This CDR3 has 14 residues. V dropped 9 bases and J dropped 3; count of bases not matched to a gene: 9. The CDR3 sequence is CATYLRDRGYEQYF. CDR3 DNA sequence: TGTGCCACTTACCTGCGGGACAGGGGCTACGAGCAGTACTTC.

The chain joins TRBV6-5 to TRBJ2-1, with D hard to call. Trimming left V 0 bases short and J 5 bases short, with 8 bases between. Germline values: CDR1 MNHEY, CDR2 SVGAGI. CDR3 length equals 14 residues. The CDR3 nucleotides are TGTGCCAGCAGTTACTCGTACTTCGACAATGAGCAGTTCTTC. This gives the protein CASSYSYFDNEQFF.

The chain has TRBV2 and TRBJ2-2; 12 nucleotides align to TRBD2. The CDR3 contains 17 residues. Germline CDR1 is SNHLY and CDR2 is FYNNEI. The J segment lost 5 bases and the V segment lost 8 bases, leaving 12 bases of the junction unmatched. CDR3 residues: CASRPRLAGATTGELFF. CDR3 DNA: TGTGCCAGCCGACCCCGACTAGCGGGGGCGACTACCGGGGAGCTGTTTTTT.

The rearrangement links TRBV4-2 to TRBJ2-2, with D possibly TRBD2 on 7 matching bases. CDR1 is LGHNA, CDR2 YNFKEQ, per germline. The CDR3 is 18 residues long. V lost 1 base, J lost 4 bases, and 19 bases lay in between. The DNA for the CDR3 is TGTGCCAGCAGCCAAGCACATGCTGAGGGAGGGGGCACCGGGGAGCTGTTTTTT. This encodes CASSQAHAEGGGTGELFF.

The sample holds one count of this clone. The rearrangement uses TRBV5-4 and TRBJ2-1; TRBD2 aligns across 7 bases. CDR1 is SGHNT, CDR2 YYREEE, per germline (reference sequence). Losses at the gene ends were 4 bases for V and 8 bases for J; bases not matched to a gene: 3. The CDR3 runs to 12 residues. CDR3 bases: TGTGCCAGCAGCCTGACTAGCCATGAGCAGTTCTTC. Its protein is CASSLTSHEQFF.

This CDR3 reads CASSYTLAGGSSTQYF. The CDR3 DNA reads TGTGCCAGCAGTTATACTCTAGCGGGGGGATCCTCTACGCAGTATTTT. This chain connects TRBV6-5 to TRBJ2-3; 11 bases align to TRBD2. The CDR3 loop spans 16 amino acids. V shed 3 bases, J shed 8 bases, and the junction held 10 bases outside the gene matches. CDR1 and CDR2 (germline): MNHEY, SVGAGI.